This T cell receptor beta chain was captured by sequencing in a study of blood T cell repertoires in COVID-19. The data were produced by immunoSEQ multiplex PCR, yet TCRdb's version contains in-frame clones alone and is incomplete. The repertoire has tens of thousands of clones, 80% of them found once; the top ten carry around 5.3%. This CDR3 region has 14 residues. Germline V CDR1 and CDR2: SGHDN, FVKESK. V lost 4 bases to trimming and J lost 5 bases, with 12 bases between them. The TCR sequence derives from a man aged 55 to 70 with active or convalescent COVID-19. Sequencing was done on a sample of peripheral blood. V is TRBV14 and J is TRBJ1-5; D possibly corresponds to TRBD1 (6 bases). CDR3 DNA: TGTGCCAGCAGCCGAACAGGGTACGATCAGCCCCAGCATTTT. Translated, it gives CASSRTGYDQPQHF.